This T cell receptor beta chain was captured in a study of T cell repertoires in cytomegalovirus infection (dated by TCRdb to between 2018 and 2020). Background on the whole study: Donor HLA type was relevant to the analysis, because carriage of CMV infection together with the matching HLA type was indicated by public TCR beta signatures. General conclusions and limits of the study: In both this cohort and an independent cohort of 352 donors, the cumulative frequency of public TCR beta family members distinguished carriers of CMV infection plus the relevant HLA type. The ex vivo response was dominated by HLA-C-restricted CMV-specific TCR beta clonotypes, and the single most frequent clonotype in two of eight donors was supplied by these HLA-C-restricted clonotypes.

V lost 5 bases and J lost 8 bases; the stretch between them is 12 bases long. Counted from cysteine to phenylalanine, this CDR3 has 12 amino acids. The kept DNA is CDR3 alone, 36 bases in frame from the first base. CDR1 and CDR2 are read off the germline V gene as SGHVS and FNYEAQ. Sequencing used an Illumina HiSeq 1500. TCRdb's own reprocessing of the public reads used fastp at Q25 and MiXCR and kept productive beta chains. Each entry is one CDR3 protein sequence, shown with its most common DNA and genes. The table for this sample lists 250,000 to 300,000 distinct CDR3 sequences; more than 15% of them were counted only once. The top ten hold roughly 50% of the sample. In this sample, this clonotype turned up a few times. Its binding antigen is unknown. Nothing much larger sits one base from this clone, and base qualities are not available.

Sample: CD8+ T cells from PBMCs. The rearranged segments are TRBV7-6 and TRBJ1-2; D gene: possibly TRBD1, on 5 matching bases. This receptor was obtained from a human donor in good health (CMV status not recorded). Some clones in this sample may be carry-over from other donors' samples. The nucleotide sequence is given as TGTGCCAGCAGCCTCGGGACCACGGGCTACACCTTC. Translated, it reads CASSLGTTGYTF.